This TCR beta chain was sequenced in a study of post-analysis software for immune sequencing data. Across the whole study: Relapsing-remitting, secondary progressive and progressive-relapsing courses of multiple sclerosis were included. Broader study findings: With TRBV5-6, TRBV5-1 and TRBV20-1 included, about five TRBV segments were more frequent in patients than in controls. Pronounced co-clustering by F measure was evident among identically batched samples. Patients with multiple sclerosis recorded significantly lower normalized Chao1 diversity than controls, the study found.

Trimming removed 8 bases from V and 4 bases from J; junction bases left unmatched: 5. The CDR3 is 13 residues long. From germline, CDR1 is MNHEY and CDR2 SVGAGI. The TCR beta cDNA libraries carried unique molecular identifiers. TCRdb passed the PCR reads through MiXCR, listing each CDR3 protein once. In the table there are about 540,000 distinct CDR3 sequences, 34% of which are singletons. Regarding this clonotype: Its antigen is unidentified.

This sequence was found in a girl aged 2 to 17 with multiple sclerosis. The material sequenced was blood. The genes are TRBV6-5 and TRBJ2-3; TRBD2 matches 8 bases. Here the CDR3 reads CASARGDADTQYF. The CDR3 bases are TGTGCCAGCGCGCGGGGGGACGCAGATACGCAGTATTTT.